Below, 11 T cell receptor beta chains from the same sample are listed, as sequenced in a study of spatial heterogeneity in lung cancer. Regarding the study as a whole: Counts of expanded intratumoral alpha and beta TCRs tracked tumor mutation counts.

The antigens of these receptors remain unknown. Time point described: sample taken at primary tumor resection. MiXCR was run by TCRdb on the 5' RACE reads, yielding one entry per CDR3 protein. The sample lists over 15,000 distinct CDR3 sequences, 6.2% occurring once. Source: lung tumor tissue, taken at surgery. The receptors come from a male donor with early-stage non-small cell lung cancer.

This clonotype was seen repeatedly, ten times or more. V and J are TRBV27 and TRBJ2-7, with D perhaps TRBD1 (6 bases). The V end was cut by 2 bases, the J end by 6 bases, with 8 bases between. Germline assignment: CDR1 MNHEY and CDR2 SMNVEV (reference sequence). This CDR3 has 12 residues. In DNA form, the CDR3 reads TGTGCCAGCAGTTTAACAGGGACCGAGCAGTACTTC. Translation gives CASSLTGTEQYF.

This clonotype was observed a few times. The gene calls are TRBV7-6 and TRBJ1-1, with 10 bases identical to TRBD1. The CDR3 runs 15 residues. From germline, CDR1 is SGHVS and CDR2 FNYEAQ. J was trimmed by 4 bases and V by 5 bases; bases with no gene match: 7. The DNA of the CDR3 is TGTGCCAGCAGCGCGGAGACAGGGGGCCGCACTGAAGCTTTCTTT. The encoded protein is CASSAETGGRTEAFF. The full variable domain, completed using reference TRBV7-6 and TRBJ1-1, is GAGVSQSPRYKVTKRGQDVALRCDPISGHVSLYWYRQALGQGPEFLTYFNYEAQQDKSGLPNDRFSAERPEGSISTLTIQRTEQRDSAMYRCASSAETGGRTEAFFGQGTRLTVV.

This clonotype was recorded many times. This rearrangement joins TRBV18 to TRBJ2-3; 10 bases match TRBD2. There are 16 residues in the CDR3. V dropped 3 bases and J dropped 2; count of bases not matched to a gene: 5. Germline CDR1 is KGHSH and CDR2 is LQKENI. CDR3 nucleotides: TGTGCCAGCTCACCCCTAGCGGGGGAGCCCACAGATACGCAGTATTTT. This codes for CASSPLAGEPTDTQYF.

The chain employs TRBV27 and TRBJ1-2, with a tentative D call TRBD1 (5 bases). V lost 0 bases and J lost 2, with 10 bases in between. The CDR3 length is 15 residues. Germline CDR1 is MNHEY and CDR2 is SMNVEV (reference sequence). The CDR3 reads CASSLSEGNNYGYTF. Here the CDR3 DNA reads TGTGCCAGCAGTTTATCGGAGGGGAACAACTATGGCTACACCTTC.

This clonotype has just one count. A much bigger clone sits one base away, suggesting this may be a read error. The rearrangement uses TRBV6-5 and TRBJ2-7; perhaps TRBD2 as D (5 bases). There are 12 residues in the CDR3. Germline V gene sequence: CDR1 MNHEY, CDR2 SVGAGI. The V gene lost 5 bases and the J gene lost 7 bases, with 12 bases spanning the gap. CDR3 nucleotide sequence: TGTGCCAGCAGTGCCACGGGATGGGAGCAGTACTTC. It specifies CASSATGWEQYF.

The table lists this clonotype with many counts. This sequence joins TRBV6-5 and TRBJ2-6, with D tentatively TRBD1 or TRBD2 (5 bases each). CDR1 and CDR2 from the germline V gene are MNHEY and SVGAGI. The CDR3 length is 17 residues. V shed 2 bases and J shed 0 bases, with 11 bases lying between them. The CDR3 is CASSYGTTNSGANVLTF. CDR3 nucleotides: TGTGCCAGCAGTTACGGGACGACCAACTCTGGGGCCAACGTCCTGACTTTC.

This clonotype was recorded at least ten times. This chain's CDR3 is CASSRTSGSQETQYF. The CDR3 bases are TGTGCCAGCAGCCGTACTTCAGGGTCTCAAGAGACCCAGTACTTC. V and J are TRBV5-4 and TRBJ2-5; D is perhaps TRBD1 (5 bases). Between the trimmed V and J ends, which lost 4 bases and 2 bases, there was a span of 15 bases. From germline, CDR1 is SGHNT and CDR2 YYREEE (reference sequence). The CDR3 runs 15 residues.

This clonotype was counted many times. This rearrangement joins TRBV20-1 to TRBJ2-7; no firm D call. V gave up 6 bases and J gave up 2 bases, with 8 bases separating them. The CDR3 is 11 residues long. CDR1 and CDR2 (germline): DFQATT, SNEGSKA (reference sequence). In DNA form, the CDR3 reads TGCAGTGCCGCTGAGACCTACGAGCAGTACTTC. Amino acids: CSAAETYEQYF.

This clonotype came up many times. The V and J genes are TRBV6-5 and TRBJ2-7; 13 nucleotides line up with TRBD2. The CDR3 extends over 15 amino acids. Germline V gene lookup returns CDR1 MNHEY and CDR2 SVGAGI. J lost 2 bases, V lost 6 bases, and 4 bases had no gene match. The CDR3 sequence: CASRETSGGAYEQYF. CDR3 DNA: TGTGCCAGCAGGGAAACTAGCGGGGGGGCCTACGAGCAGTACTTC.

This clonotype was seen repeatedly, ten times or more. This sequence joins TRBV20-1 and TRBJ1-5, with D unresolved. The CDR3 consists of 17 residues. Germline V gives CDR1 DFQATT, CDR2 SNEGSKA (reference sequence). Trimming took off 0 bases at V and 1 base at J, with 16 bases between the two ends. The chain's CDR3 is CSARDSLRSWSNQPQHF. CDR3 nucleotide sequence: TGCAGTGCTAGAGATTCCCTTAGGTCCTGGAGCAATCAGCCCCAGCATTTT.

This clonotype was detected many times. The chain joins TRBV5-1 to TRBJ1-1; TRBD1 might be the D (6 bases). The CDR3 consists of 16 residues. Germline V gene data show CDR1 as SGHRS and CDR2 as YFSETQ. Trimming cost V 3 bases and J 0 bases, with 15 bases left between them. CDR3 sequence: CASSYRDLTLNTEAFF. The CDR3 nucleotides read TGCGCCAGCAGCTACAGGGATTTAACTTTGAACACTGAAGCTTTCTTT.